Below, 29 T cell receptor beta chains from the same sample are listed, as sequenced in a study of shared clonotypes between healthy human individuals. CD8 cells classed as naive were CD45RO-negative and positively selected for CCR7, excluding terminally differentiated effector memory CD45RA+ cells. Some clones are missing from TCRdb's copy, which holds only in-frame ones; the method was immunoSEQ multiplex PCR. The sample lists about 870,000 clones, around 92% occurring once. The sample consisted of naive CD8+ T cells sorted from blood. These receptor sequences come from a man aged 25-40 years in good health.

The CDR3 here is CASSGTPGNQPQHF. CDR3 DNA sequence: TGTGCCAGCAGCGGGACCCCCGGCAATCAGCCCCAGCATTTT. This rearrangement joins TRBV9 to TRBJ1-5; D is unresolved. The CDR3 length is 14 residues. From germline, CDR1 is SGDLS and CDR2 YYNGEE. The V and J ends lost 3 bases and 2 bases respectively, with 9 bases between them. Complete variable domain (other parts from reference TRBV9 and TRBJ1-5): DSGVTQTPKHLITATGQRVTLRCSPRSGDLSVYWYQQSLDQGLQFLIQYYNGEERAKGNILERFSAQQFPDLHSELNLSSLELGDSALYFCASSGTPGNQPQHFGDGTRLSIL.

The chain recombines TRBV27 with TRBJ1-1, with D possibly being TRBD1 (5 bases). In germline, CDR1 is MNHEY, CDR2 SMNVEV (reference sequence). The V and J ends lost 6 bases and 1 base respectively, with 12 bases between them. The CDR3 runs 14 residues. The CDR3 sequence: CASSWGQQNTEAFF. The CDR3 DNA reads TGTGCCAGCAGCTGGGGCCAGCAGAACACTGAAGCTTTCTTT.

The CDR3 DNA is TGTGCCAGCAGCTTAGTAGTGGGGGACAGTCACCACACCGGGGAGCTGTTTTTT. Amino acids: CASSLVVGDSHHTGELFF. The rearrangement uses TRBV7-8 and TRBJ2-2, with 7 bases lining up with TRBD1. CDR3 size: 18 residues. Germline assignment: CDR1 SGHVS and CDR2 FQNEAQ. Trimming removed 1 base from V and 3 bases from J; junction bases left unmatched: 11.

The chain has TRBV9 and TRBJ2-5; D ambiguous. V lost 3 bases to trimming and J lost 1 base, with 10 bases between them. The CDR3 runs 14 residues. Germline V gene data show CDR1 as SGDLS and CDR2 as YYNGEE. The CDR3 reads CASSEHSFQETQYF. CDR3 coding DNA: TGTGCCAGCAGCGAACACAGCTTCCAAGAGACCCAGTACTTC. The entire variable domain, with the rest obtained from reference TRBV9 and TRBJ2-5, is as follows: DSGVTQTPKHLITATGQRVTLRCSPRSGDLSVYWYQQSLDQGLQFLIQYYNGEERAKGNILERFSAQQFPDLHSELNLSSLELGDSALYFCASSEHSFQETQYFGPGTRLLVL.

The rearrangement uses TRBV7-9 and TRBJ2-1; D is undetermined. This CDR3 has 15 amino acids. In germline, CDR1 is SEHNR, CDR2 FQNEAQ (reference sequence). Trimming took 5 bases from V and 3 from J, leaving 14 bases between them. CDR3 sequence: CASSRPVEYYNEQFF. CDR3 bases: TGTGCCAGCAGCCGTCCGGTGGAGTACTACAATGAGCAGTTCTTC.

This clone was detected only once. The identical CDR3 is also encoded by other nucleotide sequences in the sample. The rearrangement joins TRBV10-2 to TRBJ2-7; D is perhaps TRBD2 (6 bases). This CDR3 has 11 residues. V lost 8 bases, J lost 5 bases, and 10 bases lay in between. The germline V gene has CDR1 WSHSY and CDR2 SAAADI. The CDR3 protein is CASSEGNEQYF. CDR3 DNA sequence: TGCGCCAGCTCGGAGGGAAACGAGCAGTACTTC.

The rearrangement uses TRBV4-1 and TRBJ1-1; maybe TRBD1 (6 bases). The CDR3 runs 14 residues. Trimming cost V 4 bases and J 1 base, with 10 bases left between them. Per germline, CDR1 MGHRA and CDR2 YSYEKL. For the CDR3, the DNA is TGCGCCAGCAGCCCCGGGACACAGAACACTGAAGCTTTCTTT. It yields the protein CASSPGTQNTEAFF.

V is TRBV7-8 and J is TRBJ1-3; perhaps TRBD1 as D (5 bases). CDR3 length: 16 residues. The V and J ends lost 5 bases and 0 bases respectively, with 14 bases between them. Per germline, CDR1 SGHVS and CDR2 FQNEAQ. Here the CDR3 reads CASSLWGESSGNTIYF. The CDR3 bases are TGTGCCAGCAGCCTGTGGGGGGAAAGCTCTGGAAACACCATATATTTT.

The chain has TRBV29-1 and TRBJ2-2; 12 nucleotides line up with TRBD1. Per the germline V gene, CDR1 is SQVTM and CDR2 is ANQGSEA. The CDR3 totals 14 residues. V lost 3 bases to trimming and J lost 6 bases; unmatched junction nucleotides: 2. The CDR3 sequence is CSVEGQGAAGELFF. The CDR3 coding sequence is TGCAGCGTTGAGGGACAGGGGGCCGCCGGGGAGCTGTTTTTT.

Note on this clone: A read error is possible here, since a much larger clone lies one base away. Other DNA sequences in the same sample also yield this CDR3. This chain connects TRBV6-4 to TRBJ2-6; D is unclear. Germline V gene data show CDR1 as MRHNA and CDR2 as SNTAGT. Trimming left V 0 bases short and J 2 bases short, with 2 bases between. The CDR3 sequence is 14 residues long. The CDR3 spells CASSDSTGANVLTF. CDR3 sequence (DNA): TGTGCCAGCAGTGACTCGACTGGGGCCAACGTCCTGACTTTC.

The chain employs TRBV27 and TRBJ2-1; D may be TRBD1 (6 bases). CDR3 length equals 16 residues. V lost 6 bases and J lost 3, with 18 bases in between. Germline CDR1 is MNHEY and CDR2 is SMNVEV (reference sequence). The CDR3: CASSPAGQKVYNEQFF. The CDR3 DNA follows: TGTGCCAGCAGCCCGGCCGGACAGAAAGTCTACAATGAGCAGTTCTTC.

The DNA of the CDR3 is TGCGCCAGCAGCCAATGGCAGGGCTCCTCCGGGGAGCTGTTTTTT. Amino acid sequence: CASSQWQGSSGELFF. The chain is built from TRBV4-3 and TRBJ2-2; a possible D gene is TRBD1 (5 bases). Trimming shortened V by 2 bases and J by 6 bases, and 13 bases separated the two germline ends. The CDR3 is 15 amino acids. Germline assignment: CDR1 LGHNA and CDR2 YSLEER.

V gene TRBV7-6 combines with J gene TRBJ2-5; TRBD1 agrees at 7 bases. With V trimmed by 6 bases and J by 2 bases, 9 bases remained unmatched. Germline values: CDR1 SGHVS, CDR2 FNYEAQ. This CDR3 is 15 amino acids long. The CDR3 sequence is CASRTTGVRQETQYF. The CDR3 DNA is TGTGCCAGCAGAACTACAGGGGTTCGGCAAGAGACCCAGTACTTC.

The V and J genes are TRBV12-5 and TRBJ2-5; 7 bases map to TRBD2. CDR3 length equals 15 residues. The V and J ends lost 1 base and 7 bases, in that order; junction bases with no gene match: 9. In germline, CDR1 is LGHNT, CDR2 FRNRAP. For the CDR3, the DNA is TGTGCTAGTGGTTTGGCGAGCGGGATTGAGGCGACCCAGTACTTC. Residues: CASGLASGIEATQYF.

The rearrangement links TRBV19 to TRBJ2-7; TRBD1 aligns across 8 bases. The CDR3 extends over 15 amino acids. V lost 5 bases to trimming and J lost 2 bases; unmatched junction nucleotides: 8. Per the germline V gene, CDR1 is LNHDA and CDR2 is SQIVND (reference sequence). The CDR3 coding sequence is TGTGCCAGTAGTGGGAACCAGGGGGCACCCTACGAGCAGTACTTC. The encoded protein is CASSGNQGAPYEQYF. The whole variable domain, remainder taken from reference TRBV19 and TRBJ2-7, is DGGITQSPKYLFRKEGQNVTLSCEQNLNHDAMYWYRQDPGQGLRLIYYSQIVNDFQKGDIAEGYSVSREKKESFPLTVTSAQKNPTAFYLCASSGNQGAPYEQYFGPGTRLTVT.

This clone occurred once. The chain is built from TRBV19 and TRBJ1-5, with 8 nucleotides matching TRBD1. Germline CDR1 and CDR2: LNHDA and SQIVND (reference sequence). Trimming removed 7 bases from V and 0 bases from J; junction bases left unmatched: 5. CDR3 length equals 15 residues. CDR3 residues: CASTPTGGSNQPQHF. As DNA, the CDR3 is TGTGCCAGTACCCCAACAGGGGGTAGCAATCAGCCCCAGCATTTT.

The J gene is TRBJ2-3, the V gene TRBV27; D might be TRBD1 or TRBD2, each matching 5 bases. Trimming took off 5 bases at V and 5 bases at J, with 17 bases between the two ends. The CDR3 sequence is 15 residues long. Germline CDR1 MNHEY, CDR2 SMNVEV (reference sequence). The CDR3 loop reads CASSGGEDTRDTQYF. Written as DNA, the CDR3 is TGTGCCAGCAGTGGGGGTGAAGATACACGAGATACGCAGTATTTT.

CDR3 bases: TGTGCCAGCAGTGAATTCTCCCCGGGACAGGGCTACGAGCAGTACTTC. Encoded protein: CASSEFSPGQGYEQYF. The V call is TRBV6-1, the J call TRBJ2-7, with TRBD1 matching 9 bases. V shed 2 bases and J 3 bases; nucleotides not matched to a gene: 8. Per germline, CDR1 MNHNS and CDR2 SASEGT. The CDR3 is 16 amino acids.

This clone showed up just a few times. CDR3 in amino acids: CASSVAQGGFAEQYF. The CDR3 DNA sequence: TGTGCCAGCAGCGTAGCCCAGGGAGGGTTTGCCGAGCAGTACTTC. J is TRBJ2-7 and V is TRBV9; TRBD2 aligns across 7 bases. Germline CDR1 SGDLS, CDR2 YYNGEE. J lost 6 bases, V lost 0 bases, and 9 bases had no gene match. This CDR3 has 15 residues.

The V and J genes are TRBV4-1 and TRBJ2-7; 10 bases map to TRBD2. With 5 bases clipped from V and 6 bases from J, the junction kept 7 bases outside the gene matches. The CDR3 covers 14 residues. Germline values: CDR1 MGHRA, CDR2 YSYEKL. The CDR3 coding sequence is TGCGCCAGCAGCGCCGGGACTAGCGCCATCGAGCAGTACTTC. Protein product: CASSAGTSAIEQYF.

V and J are TRBV5-6 and TRBJ1-2; D is undetermined. V lost 7 bases, J lost 4 bases, and 14 bases lay in between. CDR3 length: 13 residues. Looked up from germline, CDR1 is SGHDT and CDR2 is YYEEEE. This CDR3 is CASAGGETYGYTF. Here the CDR3 DNA reads TGTGCCAGCGCCGGCGGGGAGACCTATGGCTACACCTTC.

V gene TRBV29-1 combines with J gene TRBJ2-7; the match to TRBD1 covers 7 bases. This CDR3 spans 13 amino acids. CDR1 SQVTM and CDR2 ANQGSEA come from the germline V gene. V was clipped by 2 bases and J by 3 bases; unmatched bases: 4. The CDR3 region is CSVETGTDYEQYF. The CDR3 coding sequence is TGCAGCGTTGAAACCGGGACAGACTACGAGCAGTACTTC.

This chain joins TRBV15 and TRBJ1-2; 8 positions agree with TRBD1. The CDR3 contains 11 residues. V shed 8 bases and J 7 bases; nucleotides not matched to a gene: 3. The germline V gene encodes CDR1 LNHNV and CDR2 YYDKDF (reference sequence). The CDR3 region is CATSGGSGYTF. CDR3 nucleotides: TGTGCCACCTCAGGGGGCTCTGGCTACACCTTC. Together with reference TRBV15 and TRBJ1-2, the CDR3 gives the full variable domain: DAMVIQNPRYQVTQFGKPVTLSCSQTLNHNVMYWYQQKSSQAPKLLFHYYDKDFNNEADTPDNFQSRRPNTSFCFLDIRSPGLGDTAMYLCATSGGSGYTFGSGTRLTVV.

The chain uses TRBV11-2 and TRBJ2-7; a possible D gene is TRBD2 (5 bases). The ends were cut back, 6 bases at V and 3 bases at J, with 18 bases in the middle. Germline CDR1 is SGHAT and CDR2 is FQNNGV. There are 15 residues in the CDR3. Here the CDR3 DNA reads TGTGCCAGCAGGGGTCGGGATTACTTGAACTACGAGCAGTACTTC. This gives the protein CASRGRDYLNYEQYF. Full variable domain (remainder filled in from reference TRBV11-2 and TRBJ2-7): EAGVAQSPRYKIIEKRQSVAFWCNPISGHATLYWYQQILGQGPKLLIQFQNNGVVDDSQLPKDRFSAERLKGVDSTLKIQPAKLEDSAVYLCASRGRDYLNYEQYFGPGTRLTVT.

This clone turned up a few times. The V gene is TRBV13, the J gene TRBJ2-7; the D gene is possibly TRBD1 (6 bases). Germline assignment: CDR1 PRHDT and CDR2 FYEKMQ (reference sequence). V lost 5 bases, J lost 7 bases, and 15 bases lay in between. The CDR3 runs 13 residues. As DNA, the CDR3 is TGTGCCAGCAGCATTACAGGGCTTCGTGAGCAGTACTTC. Protein product: CASSITGLREQYF. Full variable domain (outside the CDR3, taken from reference TRBV13 and TRBJ2-7): AAGVIQSPRHLIKEKRETATLKCYPIPRHDTVYWYQQGPGQDPQFLISFYEKMQSDKGSIPDRFSAQQFSDYHSELNMSSLELGDSALYFCASSITGLREQYFGPGTRLTVT.

Comment on this clone: The same CDR3 can be traced to other DNA sequences in this sample. This chain uses TRBV11-2 with TRBJ2-1, with D possibly being TRBD2 (6 bases). This CDR3 comprises 15 residues. Trimming cost V 1 base and J 2 bases, with 9 bases left between them. Germline V gives CDR1 SGHAT, CDR2 FQNNGV. The CDR3 is CASSLAGGTYNEQFF. The DNA for the CDR3 is TGTGCCAGCAGCTTAGCCGGCGGGACCTACAATGAGCAGTTCTTC.

The chain combines TRBV25-1 with TRBJ2-5, with 12 bases that match TRBD2. The germline V gene has CDR1 MGHDK and CDR2 SYGVNS. Trimming removed 4 bases from V and 0 bases from J; junction bases left unmatched: 3. The CDR3 consists of 16 residues. CDR3 bases: TGTGCCAGCAGTGCTAGCGGGAGGGCCGACCAAGAGACCCAGTACTTC. This gives the protein CASSASGRADQETQYF.

As for this clone: A much larger clone sits a single nucleotide away, making a read error possible. The V call is TRBV7-9, the J call TRBJ2-5; D unclear. The tail of the sequence fits TRBJ2-7 better, so the J call may be wrong. Germline values: CDR1 SEHNR, CDR2 FQNEAQ (reference sequence). CDR3 length equals 12 residues. The CDR3: CASSLRSYEQYF. The CDR3 DNA reads TGTGCCAGCAGCTTAAGGTCCTACGAGCAGTACTTC.

This chain joins TRBV10-3 and TRBJ2-7; tentative D call: TRBD1 (5 bases). Germline loops: CDR1 ENHRY, CDR2 SYGVKD. The CDR3 contains 13 residues. The V end lost 7 bases, the J end lost 0 bases, and 10 bases lay between the germline ends. CDR3 sequence: CAINPGSSYEQYF. The DNA for the CDR3 is TGTGCCATCAACCCAGGGTCCTCCTACGAGCAGTACTTC.